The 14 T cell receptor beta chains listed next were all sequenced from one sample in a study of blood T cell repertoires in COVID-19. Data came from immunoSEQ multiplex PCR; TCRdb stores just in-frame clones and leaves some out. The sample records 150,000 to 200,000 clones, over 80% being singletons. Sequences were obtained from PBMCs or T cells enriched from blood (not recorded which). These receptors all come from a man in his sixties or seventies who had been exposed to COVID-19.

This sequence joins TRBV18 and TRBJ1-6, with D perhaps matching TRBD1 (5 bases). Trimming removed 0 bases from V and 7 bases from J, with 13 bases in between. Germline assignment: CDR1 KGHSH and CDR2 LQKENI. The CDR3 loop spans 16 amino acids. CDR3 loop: CASSPPSRAENSPLHF. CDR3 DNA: TGTGCCAGCTCACCACCGAGCAGGGCGGAGAATTCACCCCTCCACTTT.

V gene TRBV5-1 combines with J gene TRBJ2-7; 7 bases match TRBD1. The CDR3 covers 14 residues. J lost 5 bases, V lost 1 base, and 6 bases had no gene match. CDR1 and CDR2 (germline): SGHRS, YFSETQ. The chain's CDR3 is CASSLTGVGDEQYF. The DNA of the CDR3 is TGCGCCAGCAGCTTGACAGGGGTAGGGGACGAGCAGTACTTC.

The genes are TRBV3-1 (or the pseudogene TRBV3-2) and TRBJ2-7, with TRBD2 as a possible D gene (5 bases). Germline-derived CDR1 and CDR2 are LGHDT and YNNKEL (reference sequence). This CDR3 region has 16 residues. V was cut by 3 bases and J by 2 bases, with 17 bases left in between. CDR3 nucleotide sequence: TGTGCCAGCAGCCATCAAGCGAGGACTCTTACCTACGAGCAGTACTTC. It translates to CASSHQARTLTYEQYF.

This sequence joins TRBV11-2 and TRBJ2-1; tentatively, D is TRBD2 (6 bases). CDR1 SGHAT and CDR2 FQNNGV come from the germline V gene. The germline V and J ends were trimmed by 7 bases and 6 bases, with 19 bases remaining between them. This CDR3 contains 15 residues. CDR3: CASTRSGSMTNEQFF. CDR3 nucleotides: TGTGCCAGCACCCGAAGCGGGTCCATGACCAATGAGCAGTTCTTC.

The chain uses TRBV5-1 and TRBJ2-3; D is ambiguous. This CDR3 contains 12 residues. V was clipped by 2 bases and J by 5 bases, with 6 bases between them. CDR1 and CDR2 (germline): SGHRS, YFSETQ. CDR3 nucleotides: TGCGCCAGCAGCTTAAACGGAGATACGCAGTATTTT. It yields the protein CASSLNGDTQYF.

The CDR3 protein is CASSLASGSSYNSPLHF. The CDR3 DNA reads TGTGCCAGCAGCTTGGCTTCGGGGAGCTCCTATAATTCACCCCTCCACTTT. This chain links TRBV5-5 with TRBJ1-6, with D hard to call. The germline V gene encodes CDR1 SGHKS and CDR2 YYEKEE (reference sequence). CDR3 size: 17 residues. V was cut by 0 bases and J by 0 bases, with 10 bases left in between.

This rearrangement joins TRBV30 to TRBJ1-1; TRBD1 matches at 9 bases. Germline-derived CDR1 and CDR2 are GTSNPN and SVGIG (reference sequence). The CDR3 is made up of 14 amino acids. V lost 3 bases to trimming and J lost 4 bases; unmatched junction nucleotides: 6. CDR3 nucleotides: TGTGCCTGGAGGGGACAGGGTTATATCACTGAAGCTTTCTTT. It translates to CAWRGQGYITEAFF.

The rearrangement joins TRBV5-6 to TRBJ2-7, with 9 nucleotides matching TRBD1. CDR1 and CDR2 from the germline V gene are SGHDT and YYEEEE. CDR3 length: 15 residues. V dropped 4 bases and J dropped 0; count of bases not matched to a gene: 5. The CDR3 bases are TGTGCCAGCAGCCGGCCGGGACAGGGCTCCTACGAGCAGTACTTC. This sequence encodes CASSRPGQGSYEQYF.

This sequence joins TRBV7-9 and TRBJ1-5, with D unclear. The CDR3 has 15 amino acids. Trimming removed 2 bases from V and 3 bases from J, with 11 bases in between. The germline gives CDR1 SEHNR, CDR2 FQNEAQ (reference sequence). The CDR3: CASSLLLGSNQPQHF. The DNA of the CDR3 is TGTGCCAGCAGCTTACTATTGGGCTCCAATCAGCCCCAGCATTTT.

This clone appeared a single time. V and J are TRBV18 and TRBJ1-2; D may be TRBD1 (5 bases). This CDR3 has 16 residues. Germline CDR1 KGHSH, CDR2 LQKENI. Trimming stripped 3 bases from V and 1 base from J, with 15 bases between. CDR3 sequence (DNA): TGTGCCAGCTCACCGGGGAAGGGGCCTTTTAACTATGGCTACACCTTC. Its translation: CASSPGKGPFNYGYTF.

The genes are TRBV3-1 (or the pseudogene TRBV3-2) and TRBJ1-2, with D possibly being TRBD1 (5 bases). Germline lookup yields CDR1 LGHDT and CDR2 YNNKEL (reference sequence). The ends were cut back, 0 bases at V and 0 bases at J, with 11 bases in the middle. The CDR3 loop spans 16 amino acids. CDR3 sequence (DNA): TGTGCCAGCAGCCAAGATCTTGGGGGGGCTAACTATGGCTACACCTTC. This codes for CASSQDLGGANYGYTF.

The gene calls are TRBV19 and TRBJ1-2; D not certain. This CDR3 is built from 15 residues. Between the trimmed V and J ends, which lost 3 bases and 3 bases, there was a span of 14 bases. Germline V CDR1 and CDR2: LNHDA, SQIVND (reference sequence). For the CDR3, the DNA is TGTGCCAGTAGTATCCCGGCAGGATCGGACTATGGCTACACCTTC. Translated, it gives CASSIPAGSDYGYTF.

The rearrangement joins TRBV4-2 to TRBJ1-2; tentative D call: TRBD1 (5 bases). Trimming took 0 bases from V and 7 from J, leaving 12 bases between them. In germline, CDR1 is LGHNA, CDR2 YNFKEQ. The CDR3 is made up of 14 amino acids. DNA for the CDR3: TGTGCCAGCAGCCAAGATACGGAGGGGACTGGCTACACCTTC. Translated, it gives CASSQDTEGTGYTF.

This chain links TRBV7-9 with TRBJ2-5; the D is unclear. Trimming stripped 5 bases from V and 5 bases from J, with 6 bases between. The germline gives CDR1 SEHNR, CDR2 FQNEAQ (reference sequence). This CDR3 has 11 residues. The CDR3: CASSTGETQYF. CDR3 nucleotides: TGTGCCAGCAGCACCGGGGAGACCCAGTACTTC.